Detailed here is one T cell receptor (beta chain). This record belongs to a study of blood T cell repertoires in COVID-19. Turning to the study itself: The United States, Italy and Spain were the sources of the acute and convalescent COVID-19 samples. From T cells, B-cell-depleted T cells, or PBMCs came the material, which was cDNA or gDNA.

CDR3 length: 19 residues. CDR1 and CDR2 (germline): SEHNR, FQNEAQ (reference sequence). Trimming at V came to 5 bases and at J to 0 bases, leaving 17 bases not matched to a gene. Authors' methods: Amplification with reference gene primers provided the estimates of nucleated cell counts. Only in-frame clones appear in the TCRdb table, and some are missing; sequencing was by immunoSEQ multiplex PCR. V and J calls and clone size follow that table, whereas D and trimming were derived from the DNA. The sample holds about 160,000 clones; roughly 93% are singletons and the top ten take about 2%. The chain is built from TRBV7-9 and TRBJ1-1, with TRBD1 identical over 8 bases. The sequenced material came from peripheral blood. The source is a man between 18 and 29 years old with acute or convalescent COVID-19. The CDR3 DNA follows: TGTGCCAGCAGCATCCGTCTCCAGGGGGCCTGGGGCCTGAACACTGAAGCTTTCTTT. This encodes CASSIRLQGAWGLNTEAFF.